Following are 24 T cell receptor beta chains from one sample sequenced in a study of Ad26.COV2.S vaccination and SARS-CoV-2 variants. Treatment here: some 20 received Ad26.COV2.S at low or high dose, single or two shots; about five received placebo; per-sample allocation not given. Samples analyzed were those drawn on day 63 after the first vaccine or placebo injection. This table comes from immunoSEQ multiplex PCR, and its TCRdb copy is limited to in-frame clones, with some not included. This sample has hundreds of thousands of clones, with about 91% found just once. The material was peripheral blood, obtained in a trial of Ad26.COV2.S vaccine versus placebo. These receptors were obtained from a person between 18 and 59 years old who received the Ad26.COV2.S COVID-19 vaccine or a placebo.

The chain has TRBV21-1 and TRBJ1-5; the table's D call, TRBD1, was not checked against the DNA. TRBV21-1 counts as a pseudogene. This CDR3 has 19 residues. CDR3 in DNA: TGTGCCAGCAGCAAAGGTTACCGGGACACTCCCTATAGCAATCAGCCCCAGCATTTT. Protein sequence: CASSKGYRDTPYSNQPQHF.

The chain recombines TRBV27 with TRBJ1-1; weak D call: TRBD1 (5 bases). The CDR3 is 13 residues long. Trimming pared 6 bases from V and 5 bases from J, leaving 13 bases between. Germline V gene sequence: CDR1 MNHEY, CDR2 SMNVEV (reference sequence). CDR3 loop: CASRFAGGTEAFF. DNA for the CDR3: TGTGCCAGCAGATTTGCCGGGGGGACTGAAGCTTTCTTT.

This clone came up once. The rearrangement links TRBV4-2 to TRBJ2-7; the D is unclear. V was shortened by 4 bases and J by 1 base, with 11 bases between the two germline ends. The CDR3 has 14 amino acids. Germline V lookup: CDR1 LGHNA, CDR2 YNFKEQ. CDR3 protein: CASSLVWQSYEQYF. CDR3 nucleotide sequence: TGTGCCAGCAGCCTAGTATGGCAGTCCTACGAGCAGTACTTC.

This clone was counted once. The CDR3 region is CASRNPGRRDEQYV. The CDR3, as DNA: TGTGCCAGCAGAAATCCGGGACGACGGGACGAGCAGTACGTC. The V gene is TRBV2, the J gene TRBJ2-7; perhaps D is TRBD1 or TRBD2 (5 bases each). The V gene lost 6 bases and the J gene lost 5 bases, with 17 bases spanning the gap. CDR1 is SNHLY and CDR2 is FYNNEI in the germline V gene. The CDR3 is 14 residues long.

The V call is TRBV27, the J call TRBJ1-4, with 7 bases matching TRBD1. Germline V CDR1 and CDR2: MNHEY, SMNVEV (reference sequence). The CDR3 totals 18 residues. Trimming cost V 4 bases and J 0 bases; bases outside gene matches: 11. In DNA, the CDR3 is TGTGCCAGCAGTTCAGGGTGGGACAGATCTGCAACTAATGAAAAACTGTTTTTT. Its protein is CASSSGWDRSATNEKLFF.

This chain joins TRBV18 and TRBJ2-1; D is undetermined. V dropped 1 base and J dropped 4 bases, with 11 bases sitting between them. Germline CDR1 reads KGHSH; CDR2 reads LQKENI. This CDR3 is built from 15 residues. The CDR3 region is CASSPRWGPYNEQFF. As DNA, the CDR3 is TGTGCCAGCTCACCACGTTGGGGTCCATACAATGAGCAGTTCTTC. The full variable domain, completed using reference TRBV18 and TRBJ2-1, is NAGVMQNPRHLVRRRGQEARLRCSPMKGHSHVYWYRQLPEEGLKFMVYLQKENIIDESGMPKERFSAEFPKEGPSILRIQQVVRGDSAAYFCASSPRWGPYNEQFFGPGTRLTVL.

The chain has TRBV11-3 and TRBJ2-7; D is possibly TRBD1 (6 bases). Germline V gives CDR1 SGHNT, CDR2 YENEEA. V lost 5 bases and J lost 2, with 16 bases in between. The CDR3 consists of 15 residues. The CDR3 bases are TGTGCCAGCAGCCCAGGGGCAGCCAGTACCTACGAGCAGTACTTC. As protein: CASSPGAASTYEQYF.

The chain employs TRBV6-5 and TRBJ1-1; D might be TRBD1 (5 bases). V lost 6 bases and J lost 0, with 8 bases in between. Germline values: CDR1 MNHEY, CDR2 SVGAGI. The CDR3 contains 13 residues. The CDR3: CASRQVLNTEAFF. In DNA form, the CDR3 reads TGTGCCAGCAGACAGGTCTTGAACACTGAAGCTTTCTTT.

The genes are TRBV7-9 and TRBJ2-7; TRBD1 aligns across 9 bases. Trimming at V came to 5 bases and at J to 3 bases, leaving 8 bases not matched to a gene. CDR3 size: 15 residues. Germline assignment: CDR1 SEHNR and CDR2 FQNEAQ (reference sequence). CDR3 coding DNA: TGTGCCAGCAGCCCAGAGTGGACAGGGGACTACGAGCAGTACTTC. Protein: CASSPEWTGDYEQYF.

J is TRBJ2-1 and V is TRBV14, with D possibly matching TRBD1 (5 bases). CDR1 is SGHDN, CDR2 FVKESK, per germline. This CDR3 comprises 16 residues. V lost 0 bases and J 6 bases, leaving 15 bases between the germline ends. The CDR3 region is CASSQELDRSANEQFF. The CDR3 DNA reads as TGTGCCAGCAGCCAAGAGTTAGACAGATCTGCCAATGAGCAGTTCTTC.

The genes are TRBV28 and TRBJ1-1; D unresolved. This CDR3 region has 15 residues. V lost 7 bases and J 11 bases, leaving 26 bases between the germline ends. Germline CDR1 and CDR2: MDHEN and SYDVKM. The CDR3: CASTSLEVWASGAFF. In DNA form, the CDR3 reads TGTGCCAGCACCTCATTAGAGGTCTGGGCCTCCGGGGCTTTCTTT.

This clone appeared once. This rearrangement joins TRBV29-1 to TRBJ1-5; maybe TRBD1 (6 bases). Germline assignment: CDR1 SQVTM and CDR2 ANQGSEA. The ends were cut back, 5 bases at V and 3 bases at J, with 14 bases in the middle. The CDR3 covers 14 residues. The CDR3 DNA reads TGCAGCGTTCTCGGGGGGGGCGTCAATCAGCCCCAGCATTTT. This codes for CSVLGGGVNQPQHF.

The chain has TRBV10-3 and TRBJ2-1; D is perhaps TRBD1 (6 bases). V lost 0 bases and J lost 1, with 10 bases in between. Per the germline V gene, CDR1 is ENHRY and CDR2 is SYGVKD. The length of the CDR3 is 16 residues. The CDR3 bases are TGTGCCATCAGTGAGTCCCGCGACAGGTCCTACAATGAGCAGTTCTTC. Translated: CAISESRDRSYNEQFF.

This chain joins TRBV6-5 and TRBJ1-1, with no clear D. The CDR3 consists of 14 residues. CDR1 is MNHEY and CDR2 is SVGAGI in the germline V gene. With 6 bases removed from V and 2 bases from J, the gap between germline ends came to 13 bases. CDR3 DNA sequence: TGTGCCAGCAGAGAGGGTTCCCTCAACACTGAAGCTTTCTTT. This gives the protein CASREGSLNTEAFF.

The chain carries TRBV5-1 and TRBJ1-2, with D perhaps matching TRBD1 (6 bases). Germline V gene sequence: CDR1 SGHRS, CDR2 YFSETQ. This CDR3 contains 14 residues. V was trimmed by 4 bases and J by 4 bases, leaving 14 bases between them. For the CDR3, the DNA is TGCGCCAGCAGCCATGGACAGACAATCTATGGCTACACCTTC. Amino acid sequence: CASSHGQTIYGYTF.

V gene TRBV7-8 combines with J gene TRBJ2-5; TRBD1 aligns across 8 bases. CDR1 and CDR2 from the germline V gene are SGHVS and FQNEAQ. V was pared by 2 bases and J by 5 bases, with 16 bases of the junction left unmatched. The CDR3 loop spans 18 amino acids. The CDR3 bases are TGTGCCAGCAGCTTACGTTGGAATTTGGCAGGGGGCATGGAGACCCAGTACTTC. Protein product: CASSLRWNLAGGMETQYF.

CDR3 sequence: CASASPGRKNGYTF. CDR3 nucleotides: TGTGCCAGCGCTAGCCCGGGACGTAAAAATGGCTACACCTTC. The chain employs TRBV6-1 and TRBJ1-2; the D gene is possibly TRBD1 (5 bases). Germline CDR1 reads MNHNS; CDR2 reads SASEGT. The germline V and J ends were trimmed by 8 bases and 6 bases, with 19 bases remaining between them. The CDR3 extends over 14 amino acids.

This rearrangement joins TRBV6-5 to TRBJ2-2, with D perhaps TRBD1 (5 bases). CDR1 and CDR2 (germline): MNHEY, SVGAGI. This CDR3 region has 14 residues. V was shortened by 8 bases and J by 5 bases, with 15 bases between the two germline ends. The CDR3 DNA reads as TGTGCCAGCGACTCTACCCAGGGTACCGGGGAGCTGTTTTTT. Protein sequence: CASDSTQGTGELFF.

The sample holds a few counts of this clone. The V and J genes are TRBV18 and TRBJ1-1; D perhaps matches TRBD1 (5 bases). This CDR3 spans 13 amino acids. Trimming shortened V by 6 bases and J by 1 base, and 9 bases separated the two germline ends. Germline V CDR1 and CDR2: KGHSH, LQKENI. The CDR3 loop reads CASSTASNTEAFF. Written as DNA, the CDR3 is TGTGCCAGCTCGACAGCGTCGAACACTGAAGCTTTCTTT.

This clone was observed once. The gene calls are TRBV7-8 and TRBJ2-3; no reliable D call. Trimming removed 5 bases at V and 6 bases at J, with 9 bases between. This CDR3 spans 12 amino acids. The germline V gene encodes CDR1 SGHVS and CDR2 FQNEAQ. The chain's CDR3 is CASSPSGDTQYF. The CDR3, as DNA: TGTGCCAGCAGCCCTTCCGGGGATACGCAGTATTTT. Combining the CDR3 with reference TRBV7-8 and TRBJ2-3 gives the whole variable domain GAGVSQSPRYKVAKRGQDVALRCDPISGHVSLFWYQQALGQGPEFLTYFQNEAQLDKSGLPSDRFFAERPEGSVSTLKIQRTQQEDSAVYLCASSPSGDTQYFGPGTRLTVL.

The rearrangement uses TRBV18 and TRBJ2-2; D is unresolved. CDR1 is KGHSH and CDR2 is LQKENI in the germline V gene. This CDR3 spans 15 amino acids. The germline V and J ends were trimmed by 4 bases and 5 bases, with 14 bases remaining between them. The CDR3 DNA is TGTGCCAGCTCACGGAAGGATGGGAATACCGGGGAGCTGTTTTTT. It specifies CASSRKDGNTGELFF.

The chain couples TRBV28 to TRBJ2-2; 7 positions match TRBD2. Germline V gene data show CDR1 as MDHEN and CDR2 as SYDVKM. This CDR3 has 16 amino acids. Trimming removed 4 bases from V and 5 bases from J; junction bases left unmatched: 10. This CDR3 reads CASSSTGRGRTGELFF. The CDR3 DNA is TGTGCCAGCAGTTCCACGGGGAGGGGCAGGACCGGGGAGCTGTTTTTT.

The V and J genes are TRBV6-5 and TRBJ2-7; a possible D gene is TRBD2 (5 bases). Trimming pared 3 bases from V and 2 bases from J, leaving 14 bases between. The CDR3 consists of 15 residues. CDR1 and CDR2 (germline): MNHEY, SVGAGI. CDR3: CASSYAPAAPYEQYV. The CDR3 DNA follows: TGTGCCAGCAGTTATGCACCAGCGGCACCCTACGAGCAGTACGTC.

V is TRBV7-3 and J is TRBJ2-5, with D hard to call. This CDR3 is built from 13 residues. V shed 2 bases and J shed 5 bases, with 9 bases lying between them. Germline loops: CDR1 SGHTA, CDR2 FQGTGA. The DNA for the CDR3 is TGTGCCAGCAGCTTACAGGAAATGGAGACCCAGTACTTC. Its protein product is CASSLQEMETQYF.